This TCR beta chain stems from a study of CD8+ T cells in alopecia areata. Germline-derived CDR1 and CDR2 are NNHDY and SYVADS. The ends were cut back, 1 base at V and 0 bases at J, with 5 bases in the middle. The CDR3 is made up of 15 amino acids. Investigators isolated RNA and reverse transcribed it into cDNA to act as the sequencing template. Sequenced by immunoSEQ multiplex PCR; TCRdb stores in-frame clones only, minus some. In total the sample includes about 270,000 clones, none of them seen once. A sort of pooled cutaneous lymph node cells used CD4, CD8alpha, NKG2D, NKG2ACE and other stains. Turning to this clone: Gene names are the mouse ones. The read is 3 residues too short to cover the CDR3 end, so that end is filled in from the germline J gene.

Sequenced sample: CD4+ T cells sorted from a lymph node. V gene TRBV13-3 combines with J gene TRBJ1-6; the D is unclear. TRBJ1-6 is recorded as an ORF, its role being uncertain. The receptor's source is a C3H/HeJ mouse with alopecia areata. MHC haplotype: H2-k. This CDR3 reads CASSDSDSYNSPLYF. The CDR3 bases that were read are TGTGCCAGCAGTGATTCAGATTCCTATAATTCGCCC.